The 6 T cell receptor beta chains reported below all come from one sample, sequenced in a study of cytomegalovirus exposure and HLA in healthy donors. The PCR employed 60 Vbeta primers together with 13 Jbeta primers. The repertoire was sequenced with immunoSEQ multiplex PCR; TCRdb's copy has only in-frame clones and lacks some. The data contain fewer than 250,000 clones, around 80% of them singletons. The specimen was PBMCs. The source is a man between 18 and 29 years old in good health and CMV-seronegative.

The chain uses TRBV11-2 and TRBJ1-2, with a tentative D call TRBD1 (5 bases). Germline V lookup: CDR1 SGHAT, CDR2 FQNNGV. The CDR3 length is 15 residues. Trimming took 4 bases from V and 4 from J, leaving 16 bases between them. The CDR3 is CASSSYGAEPYGYTF. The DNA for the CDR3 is TGTGCCAGCAGCTCCTATGGGGCGGAACCCTATGGCTACACCTTC.

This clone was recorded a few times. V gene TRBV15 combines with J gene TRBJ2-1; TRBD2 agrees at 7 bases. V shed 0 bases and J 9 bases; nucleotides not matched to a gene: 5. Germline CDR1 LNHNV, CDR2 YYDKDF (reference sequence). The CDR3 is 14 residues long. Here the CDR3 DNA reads TGTGCCACCAGCAGAGACCCCGGGGAGGGTGAGCAGTTCTTC. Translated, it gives CATSRDPGEGEQFF.

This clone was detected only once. This chain's CDR3 is CAITAEGSTNEQFF. In DNA form, the CDR3 reads TGTGCCATCACAGCAGAAGGATCCACGAATGAGCAGTTCTTC. The chain has TRBV7-8 and TRBJ2-1, with D unresolved. This CDR3 region has 14 residues. The V gene lost 10 bases and the J gene lost 7 bases, with 20 bases spanning the gap. Germline CDR1 is SGHVS and CDR2 is FQNEAQ.

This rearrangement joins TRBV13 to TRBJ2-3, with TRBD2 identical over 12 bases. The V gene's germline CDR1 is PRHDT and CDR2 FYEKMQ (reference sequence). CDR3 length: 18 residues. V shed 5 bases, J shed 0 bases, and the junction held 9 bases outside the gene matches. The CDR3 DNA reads TGTGCCAGCAGCACCCGACTAGCGGGAGCCCCTAGCACAGATACGCAGTATTTT. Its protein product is CASSTRLAGAPSTDTQYF.

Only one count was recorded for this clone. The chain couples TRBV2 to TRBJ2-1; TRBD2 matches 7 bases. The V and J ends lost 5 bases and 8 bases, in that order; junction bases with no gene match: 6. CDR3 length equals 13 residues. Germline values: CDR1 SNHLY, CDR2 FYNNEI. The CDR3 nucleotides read TGTGCCAGCAGTCGGGACTACCAGGATGAGCAGTTCTTC. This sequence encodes CASSRDYQDEQFF.

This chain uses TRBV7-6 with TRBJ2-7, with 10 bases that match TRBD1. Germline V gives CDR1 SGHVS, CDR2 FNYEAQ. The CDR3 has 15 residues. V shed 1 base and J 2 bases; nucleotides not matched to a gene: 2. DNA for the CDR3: TGTGCCAGCAGCTTAGGGACAGGGGGACCCTACGAGCAGTACTTC. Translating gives CASSLGTGGPYEQYF.